Below are 19 T cell receptor beta chains sequenced from a single sample in a study of T cells after yellow fever vaccination. TCRdb itself ran the 5' RACE reads through MiXCR, one entry per CDR3 protein. The repertoire consists of 450,000 to 600,000 distinct CDR3 sequences, with roughly 14% occurring once and the leading ten covering over 13%. The sample consisted of PBMCs, taken on the day of the yellow fever booster vaccination. The origin of the receptors is a man between 25 and 39 years old who received the YFV17D yellow fever vaccine.

The V and J genes are TRBV5-1 and TRBJ2-5; 8 bases map to TRBD1. The J segment lost 5 bases and the V segment lost 4 bases, leaving 7 bases of the junction unmatched. CDR3 length: 14 amino acids. Germline V gives CDR1 SGHRS, CDR2 YFSETQ. CDR3 loop: CASSVGQGLETQYF. CDR3 DNA sequence: TGCGCCAGCAGCGTCGGACAGGGACTCGAGACCCAGTACTTC.

The gene calls are TRBV7-2 and TRBJ2-7; D is undetermined. Germline assignment: CDR1 SGHTA and CDR2 FQGNSA. The germline V and J ends were trimmed by 1 base and 7 bases, with 17 bases remaining between them. The CDR3 has 15 amino acids. CDR3 sequence: CASSLEATVGMEQYF. The CDR3 region has the DNA TGTGCCAGCAGCTTAGAGGCTACCGTGGGGATGGAGCAGTACTTC.

CDR3 sequence: CASSLAGVPTEAFF. The CDR3 DNA sequence: TGTGCCAGCAGCTTAGCAGGGGTTCCTACTGAAGCTTTCTTT. The V gene is TRBV7-8, the J gene TRBJ1-1, with a tentative D call TRBD1 (5 bases). CDR1 is SGHVS, CDR2 FQNEAQ, per germline. CDR3 length equals 14 residues. Deletions cut 0 bases from V and 5 bases from J, with 10 bases between.

This clonotype was observed once. This chain joins TRBV18 and TRBJ2-5; 11 nucleotides agree with TRBD2. The CDR3 sequence is 16 residues long. Germline V gene lookup returns CDR1 KGHSH and CDR2 LQKENI. V lost 3 bases to trimming and J lost 7 bases; unmatched junction nucleotides: 10. The CDR3 DNA reads as TGTGCCAGCTCACCGACCACTAGCGGGAGTATAGGGACCCAGTACTTC. It encodes CASSPTTSGSIGTQYF. Based on the CDR3 plus reference TRBV18 and TRBJ2-5, the full variable domain is NAGVMQNPRHLVRRRGQEARLRCSPMKGHSHVYWYRQLPEEGLKFMVYLQKENIIDESGMPKERFSAEFPKEGPSILRIQQVVRGDSAAYFCASSPTTSGSIGTQYFGPGTRLLVL.

This clonotype was seen more than once but under ten times. The V and J genes are TRBV20-1 and TRBJ2-3; D not resolved. The V end was cut by 5 bases, the J end by 1 base, with 13 bases between. Germline-derived CDR1 and CDR2 are DFQATT and SNEGSKA (reference sequence). The CDR3 length is 14 residues. The chain's CDR3 is CSADTFGGTDTQYF. The CDR3 DNA reads TGCAGTGCTGACACCTTTGGGGGCACAGATACGCAGTATTTT.

This clonotype was observed a few times. V is TRBV4-3 and J is TRBJ1-4; 7 bases are a match to TRBD1. The CDR3 sequence is 13 residues long. Germline CDR1 reads LGHNA; CDR2 reads YSLEER. After removal of 3 bases from V and 5 bases from J, the junction contained 0 bases not matched to a gene. This chain's CDR3 is CASSQDRNEKLFF. CDR3 bases: TGCGCCAGCAGCCAGGACAGGAATGAAAAACTGTTTTTT.

Ten or more counts support this clonotype. This chain uses TRBV12-3 or TRBV12-4 with TRBJ1-2; 10 positions agree with TRBD1. After removal of 6 bases from V and 4 bases from J, the junction contained 5 bases not matched to a gene. The CDR3 covers 14 residues. The CDR3 region has the DNA TGTGCCAGCAGCCCGACAGGGGGCGGCTATGGCTACACCTTC. It yields the protein CASSPTGGGYGYTF.

The chain couples TRBV20-1 to TRBJ2-7; 9 bases map to TRBD2. CDR1 DFQATT and CDR2 SNEGSKA come from the germline V gene (reference sequence). V trimming: 7 bases; J trimming: 1 base; junction bases outside the gene matches: 2. The CDR3 runs to 12 residues. The CDR3 reads CSVAGDSYEQYF. The CDR3 DNA reads TGCAGTGTAGCGGGAGATTCCTACGAGCAGTACTTC.

There are a few counts of this clonotype. J is TRBJ2-7 and V is TRBV27; the match to TRBD2 covers 13 bases. V lost 2 bases, J lost 2 bases, and 18 bases stayed unmatched. From germline, CDR1 is MNHEY and CDR2 SMNVEV (reference sequence). CDR3 length: 21 amino acids. The CDR3 DNA reads TGTGCCAGCAGTTTACGACCAAAAACTAGCGGGAGGGCCGCGACGGCCTACGAGCAGTACTTC. This codes for CASSLRPKTSGRAATAYEQYF.

The chain links TRBV7-9 to TRBJ2-7; D perhaps matches TRBD1 (6 bases). The V end lost 1 base, the J end lost 4 bases, and 14 bases lay between the germline ends. Per germline, CDR1 SEHNR and CDR2 FQNEAQ (reference sequence). The CDR3 extends over 15 amino acids. In DNA, the CDR3 is TGTGCCAGCAGCTTAGTCCAGGGGCGACGATACGAGCAGTACTTC. Encoded protein: CASSLVQGRRYEQYF. The variable domain in full, with the rest retrieved from reference TRBV7-9 and TRBJ2-7, is DTGVSQNPRHKITKRGQNVTFRCDPISEHNRLYWYRQTLGQGPEFLTYFQNEAQLEKSRLLSDRFSAERPKGSFSTLEIQRTEQGDSAMYLCASSLVQGRRYEQYFGPGTRLTVT.

This clonotype has a handful of counts. The J gene is TRBJ2-2, the V gene TRBV12-5; tentatively, D is TRBD2 (5 bases). The CDR3 sequence is 24 residues long. The V gene's germline CDR1 is LGHNT and CDR2 FRNRAP. V was trimmed by 1 base and J by 0 bases, leaving 33 bases between them. The CDR3 DNA reads TGTGCTAGTGGTTTGGCTCCAAGTAAAACCCCGGACCCCGGGGAGATTGCGAACACCGGGGAGCTGTTTTTT. Protein: CASGLAPSKTPDPGEIANTGELFF.

The chain employs TRBV18 and TRBJ2-7; 8 nucleotides match TRBD1. Germline values: CDR1 KGHSH, CDR2 LQKENI. The CDR3 runs to 16 residues. The junction had 15 bases not matched to a gene; V was cut back by 2 bases and J by 9 bases. CDR3 residues: CASSPGPGQAPQGQYF. The CDR3 region has the DNA TGTGCCAGCTCACCAGGGCCGGGACAGGCGCCGCAGGGGCAGTACTTC.

This CDR3 reads CASSASGTGIEKLFF. The CDR3 DNA sequence: TGTGCCAGCAGCGCCTCCGGGACAGGGATAGAAAAACTGTTTTTT. This chain connects TRBV9 to TRBJ1-4, with 9 bases matching TRBD1. The CDR3 length is 15 residues. The germline CDR1 and CDR2 sequences are SGDLS and YYNGEE. J lost 8 bases, V lost 3 bases, and 8 bases had no gene match.

This chain's CDR3 is CSVEGGDGYTF. CDR3 in DNA: TGCAGCGTTGAAGGGGGGGATGGCTACACCTTC. The chain combines TRBV29-1 with TRBJ1-2; tentative D call: TRBD1 (5 bases). CDR1 is SQVTM, CDR2 ANQGSEA, per germline. The ends were cut back, 1 base at V and 6 bases at J, with 6 bases in the middle. The CDR3 covers 11 residues.

The chain joins TRBV7-8 to TRBJ2-7; no reliable D call. The CDR3 consists of 13 residues. V shed 4 bases and J shed 7 bases, with 14 bases lying between them. Germline values: CDR1 SGHVS, CDR2 FQNEAQ. CDR3 loop: CASSSQLLVEQYF. The DNA of the CDR3 is TGTGCCAGCAGCTCTCAATTGTTGGTGGAGCAGTACTTC.

This chain uses TRBV29-1 with TRBJ2-5; D unresolved. There are 13 residues in the CDR3. Trimming cost V 4 bases and J 5 bases, with 14 bases left between them. Germline V gives CDR1 SQVTM, CDR2 ANQGSEA. The CDR3 nucleotides are TGCAGCGTTGTGGAGATTAAGATTGAGACCCAGTACTTC. Protein sequence: CSVVEIKIETQYF.

This clonotype has a count of ten or more. The chain employs TRBV7-2 and TRBJ2-1; D might be TRBD2 (6 bases). This CDR3 spans 12 amino acids. Trimming took 3 bases from V and 9 from J, leaving 9 bases between them. Germline V gives CDR1 SGHTA, CDR2 FQGNSA. The CDR3, as DNA: TGTGCCAGCAGCTTTAGGAGGGGTGAGCAGTTCTTC. This encodes CASSFRRGEQFF.

Remarks on this clonotype: One junction end disagrees with the germline gene, perhaps due to a read error. V is TRBV6-1 and J is TRBJ2-7; perhaps D is TRBD1 or TRBD2 (5 bases each). CDR3 length: 15 amino acids. The V gene's germline CDR1 is MNHNS and CDR2 SASEGT. The CDR3 is CDSSSDRGGLHEQYF. The CDR3 DNA reads TGTGACAGCAGCTCCGATCGGGGCGGCCTCCACGAGCAGTACTTC.

This clonotype showed up just a few times. V usage is TRBV7-2 and J usage is TRBJ1-1; possible D gene TRBD1, 6 bases. The germline CDR1 and CDR2 sequences are SGHTA and FQGNSA. V was shortened by 3 bases and J by 11 bases, with 16 bases between the two germline ends. The CDR3 has 13 residues. CDR3 residues: CASSLVKNGGAFF. The CDR3 coding sequence is TGTGCCAGCAGCTTGGTCAAAAATGGGGGCGCTTTCTTT.